This is a list of T cell receptor beta chains from one sample in a study of blood T cell repertoires in COVID-19. This table comes from immunoSEQ multiplex PCR, and its TCRdb copy is limited to in-frame clones, with some not included. The table lists over 350,000 clones, around 87% of them singletons, with about 0.89% in the top ten. Sequencing was performed on PBMCs or T cells enriched from blood (not recorded which). The receptors were sampled from a young woman with acute COVID-19. Each CDR3 is given with its conserved first and last residue. Fields, in order: CDR3 DNA, CDR3 protein, CDR3 length, clone size, V gene, J gene, D gene. The D gene is left open where the match is weak. Some rows mark clone size as missing; the rest say once, few, many or name a class of expanded clone.

DNA: TGTGCCAGCAGTTCGGGAGCCGTCAATCAGCCCCAGCATTTT
CDR3: CASSSGAVNQPQHF
length: 14
size: NA
V: TRBV27
J: TRBJ1-5
D: NA

DNA: TGTGCCAGCAGCCAAGATTTTCGACTAGCGGGATCCTGGGTTTTCTTC
CDR3: CASSQDFRLAGSWVFF
length: 16
size: NA
V: TRBV3-1/TRBV3-2
J: TRBJ2-1
D: TRBD2

DNA: TGCGCCAGCAGTGAGGGGGGGGGCTATGGCTACACCTTC
CDR3: CASSEGGGYGYTF
length: 13
size: NA
V: TRBV10-2
J: TRBJ1-2
D: NA

DNA: TGCGCCAGCAGTGCCGGGTTTCAGCCCCAGCATTTT
CDR3: CASSAGFQPQHF
length: 12
size: NA
V: TRBV10-2
J: TRBJ1-5
D: NA

DNA: TGTGCCAGTAGTATAGGAGGGACAGGGCACAATCAGCCCCAGCATTTT
CDR3: CASSIGGTGHNQPQHF
length: 16
size: NA
V: TRBV19
J: TRBJ1-5
D: TRBD1

DNA: TGCGCCAGCAGCCAAGATGGAGGGGGCAGGGGGGACACTGAAGCTTTCTTT
CDR3: CASSQDGGGRGDTEAFF
length: 17
size: NA
V: TRBV4-1
J: TRBJ1-1
D: TRBD1

DNA: TGTGCCAGCAGCCAAACTAGCGGGGGTCTCAATGAGCAGTTCTTC
CDR3: CASSQTSGGLNEQFF
length: 15
size: NA
V: TRBV3-1/TRBV3-2
J: TRBJ2-1
D: TRBD2

DNA: TGTGCCAGCAGCCTCGGGACAGGGTACCTCTACAATGAGCAGTTCTTC
CDR3: CASSLGTGYLYNEQFF
length: 16
size: once
V: TRBV14
J: TRBJ2-1
D: TRBD1

DNA: TGTGCCTGGAACACCCCCCCTCAAAGCGGGGGCCGGGGAGAGACCCAGTACTTC
CDR3: CAWNTPPQSGGRGETQYF
length: 18
size: NA
V: TRBV30
J: TRBJ2-5
D: TRBD2

DNA: TGTGCCAGCAGCCGAAGCGGTTTGAATGAAGCTTTCTTT
CDR3: CASSRSGLNEAFF
length: 13
size: NA
V: TRBV2
J: TRBJ1-1
D: NA

DNA: TGCGCCAGCAGTGAGTACGTTAGGGGCGCCGCTCAGCCCCAGCATTTT
CDR3: CASSEYVRGAAQPQHF
length: 16
size: NA
V: TRBV10-1
J: TRBJ1-5
D: NA

DNA: TGCGCCAGCAGCCAACAGGGGATGGGGGTCAAAAACATTCAGTACTTC
CDR3: CASSQQGMGVKNIQYF
length: 16
size: NA
V: TRBV5-1
J: TRBJ2-4
D: TRBD1

DNA: TGTGCCAGCAGCTTGTACAGACAAGAGACCCAGTACTTC
CDR3: CASSLYRQETQYF
length: 13
size: NA
V: TRBV7-3
J: TRBJ2-5
D: NA

DNA: TGTGCCAGCTTCAGTAGCGGGGGCTACGAGCAGTACTTC
CDR3: CASFSSGGYEQYF
length: 13
size: NA
V: TRBV6-5
J: TRBJ2-7
D: TRBD2

DNA: TGCAGCGTTGATAGGCAGGGATCACCAGCTAACTATGGCTACACCTTC
CDR3: CSVDRQGSPANYGYTF
length: 16
size: once
V: TRBV29-1
J: TRBJ1-2
D: NA